The clone carrying this TCR beta chain was seen only a few times. These data are taken from a study of blood T cell repertoires in COVID-19. Study-wide context: There were acute and convalescent COVID-19 samples, and they came from the United States, Italy and Spain. Nucleic acid was either cDNA or gDNA, and it came from T cells, B-cell-depleted T cells, or PBMCs.

The authors' processing: By means of reference gene primer amplification, nucleated cell counts were estimated. Libraries were prepared by immunoSEQ multiplex PCR; TCRdb keeps only in-frame clonotypes and omits some of them. The DNA was the basis for D and trimming; V, J and clone size are from that table. The profile shows over 150,000 clones, around 90% of them singletons. The CDR3 is 19 residues long. Germline-derived CDR1 and CDR2 are MNHEY and SVGEGT. The J segment lost 4 bases and the V segment lost 0 bases, leaving 18 bases of the junction unmatched. This clonotype was obtained from a man aged 45-65 years who had recovered from COVID-19. Material: peripheral blood. The rearrangement uses TRBV6-2 or TRBV6-3 and TRBJ2-7; 7 nucleotides agree with TRBD1. In nucleotides, the CDR3 is TGTGCCAGCAGTTACTCGGGTGGCATAGGAGGACAGGTTTATTACGAGCAGTACTTC. This gives the protein CASSYSGGIGGQVYYEQYF.